A selection of T cell receptor beta chains follows, all from one sample in a study of control samples from healthy donors and cancer patients. Only in-frame clones appear in the TCRdb table, and some are missing; sequencing was by immunoSEQ multiplex PCR. This sample has some 120,000 clones; roughly 91% occur once, and the top ten carry around 8.7%. The sample was blood. The source of these receptors is a man aged 35 to 55 in good health. The CDR3 runs from the conserved cysteine through the conserved F or W. A D gene is named only where the DNA matches it firmly. Clone size is given for some rows only: seen once, a few or many times, or a class if the clone is expanded.

j_call | d_call | v_call | clone_size | cdr3_aa | cdr3_nt
TRBJ2-7 | - | TRBV15 | once | CATSRVAGLNYEQYF | TGTGCCACCAGCAGAGTCGCAGGGTTGAACTACGAGCAGTACTTC
TRBJ2-7 | - | TRBV6-1 | - | CASSEPYEQYF | TGTGCCAGCAGTGAACCATACGAGCAGTACTTC
TRBJ1-1 | - | TRBV7-9 | - | CASSPGVGPLWTEAFF | TGTGCCAGCAGCCCGGGGGTCGGCCCACTCTGGACTGAAGCTTTCTTT
TRBJ2-3 | - | TRBV4-1 | - | CASSQDERGASTDTQYF | TGCGCCAGCAGCCAAGATGAGCGCGGGGCTAGCACAGATACGCAGTATTTT
TRBJ1-5 | - | TRBV19 | - | CASSLSGGYSNQPQHF | TGTGCCAGTAGTTTATCAGGTGGCTATAGCAATCAGCCCCAGCATTTT
TRBJ1-1 | - | TRBV7-6 | - | CASSQSGGYTEAFF | TGTGCCAGCAGCCAAAGTGGGGGGTACACTGAAGCTTTCTTT
TRBJ1-1 | TRBD1 | TRBV10-2 | - | CASSVEGAAAREAFF | TGCGCCAGCAGTGTTGAGGGGGCGGCGGCACGTGAAGCTTTCTTT
TRBJ1-2 | TRBD1 | TRBV5-6 | - | CASSRGQVNYGYTF | TGTGCCAGCAGCCGCGGACAGGTGAACTATGGCTACACCTTC
TRBJ1-1 | TRBD1 | TRBV7-8 | - | CASSPRPGGAATEAFF | TGTGCCAGCAGCCCGCGACCAGGGGGCGCAGCCACTGAAGCTTTCTTT
TRBJ1-2 | - | TRBV9 | - | CASSVDLQAGPYGYTF | TGTGCCAGCAGCGTAGATCTCCAGGCAGGGCCCTATGGCTACACCTTC